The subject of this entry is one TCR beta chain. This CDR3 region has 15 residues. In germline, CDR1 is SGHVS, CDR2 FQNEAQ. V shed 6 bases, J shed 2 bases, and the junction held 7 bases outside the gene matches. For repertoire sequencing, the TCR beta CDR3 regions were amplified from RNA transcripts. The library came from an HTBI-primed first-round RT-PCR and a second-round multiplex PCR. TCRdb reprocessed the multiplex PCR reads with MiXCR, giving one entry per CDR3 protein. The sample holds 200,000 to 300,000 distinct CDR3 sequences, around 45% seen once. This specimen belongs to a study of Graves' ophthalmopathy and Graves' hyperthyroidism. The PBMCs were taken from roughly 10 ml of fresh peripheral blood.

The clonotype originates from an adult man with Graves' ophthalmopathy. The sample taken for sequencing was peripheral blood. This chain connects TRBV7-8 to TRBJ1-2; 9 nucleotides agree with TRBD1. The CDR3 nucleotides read TGTGCCAGCAGTGCAAGACAGGGGGTGAACTATGGCTACACCTTC. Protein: CASSARQGVNYGYTF.